This TCR beta chain was identified during a study of OX40 agonist ivuxolimab in advanced cancers. Autoimmune disease history or systemic immunosuppression led to patients being barred. V gave up 6 bases and J gave up 3 bases, with 19 bases separating them. The CDR3 consists of 16 residues. Looked up from germline, CDR1 is KGHSH and CDR2 is LQKENI. Method: immunoSEQ multiplex PCR; TCRdb's copy keeps in-frame clones and lacks some. The sample has about 91,000 clones, approximately 85% seen once. Overall study results and limits: Expanded clones belonging to CD8+ T cells outnumbered, on average, those of CD4+. Certain nonresponders additionally had low normalized T-cell clonal expansion. At doses 0.1 to 3.0 mg/kg, CD4+ and CD8+ clones expanded.

As concerns this clone: Its antigen is currently unknown.

The sequenced sample was CD4+ or CD8+ T cells sorted from blood, obtained in a trial of the OX40 agonist ivuxolimab. This sequence joins TRBV18 and TRBJ2-3, with D perhaps TRBD2 (5 bases). The receptor was derived from an adult with an advanced solid tumor such as melanoma, head and neck, liver or kidney cancer. CDR3 amino acids: CASSLLGISPTDTQYF. The DNA of the CDR3 is TGTGCCAGCTCCCTTCTCGGGATATCACCGACAGATACGCAGTATTTT.